This entry describes one T cell receptor (beta chain). This sample was taken from a study of blood T cell repertoires in COVID-19. Overall study context: Some COVID-19 samples were acute and others convalescent; all came from the United States, Italy and Spain. PBMCs, B-cell-depleted T cells, or T cells provided the cDNA or gDNA that made up the material.

As processed by the authors: Counts of nucleated cells, estimated from reference gene primer amplification, were obtained. Profiling relied on immunoSEQ multiplex PCR, and the TCRdb table lists in-frame clones only, not all of them. That table furnishes V, J and clone size, whereas the DNA furnished D and trimming. The sample shows just over 150,000 clones, less than 85% of them seen only once. The CDR3 loop spans 16 amino acids. Germline V lookup: CDR1 MDHEN, CDR2 SYDVKM. V gave up 5 bases and J gave up 0 bases, with 11 bases separating them. The sequence was collected from a human donor with acute or convalescent COVID-19. The donor label of this sample is uncertain. The rearrangement links TRBV28 to TRBJ1-6; unclear D gene. The sequenced sample consisted of peripheral blood. CDR3: CASSMVASSYNSPLHF. In nucleotides, the CDR3 is TGTGCCAGCAGTATGGTTGCGAGCTCCTATAATTCACCCCTCCACTTT.